Only a few counts were recorded for the clone carrying this T cell receptor (beta chain). Its specificity is unknown. TCRdb re-analysed the 5' RACE reads in MiXCR, keeping a single row per CDR3 protein. Found here are around 320,000 distinct CDR3 sequences, roughly 9% of them singletons; the top ten hold approximately 3.5%. The data belong to a study of T cells after yellow fever vaccination. The study, taken as a whole, reports: Most clones from primary vaccination resurfaced after the booster (approximately 97% CD4, around 91% CD8). Researchers report a weaker secondary response that nonetheless peaked faster, day 5 versus 15.

With 5 bases removed from V and 5 bases from J, the gap between germline ends came to 15 bases. Germline V gene lookup returns CDR1 SGHTA and CDR2 FQGNSA. The CDR3 is made up of 14 amino acids. The TCR sequence derives from a man in his late teens or twenties who received the YFV17D yellow fever vaccine. The starting material was CD4+ T cells sorted from PBMCs, obtained 5 days after the yellow fever booster vaccination. The V and J genes are TRBV7-2 and TRBJ2-5, with D tentatively TRBD1 or TRBD2 (5 bases each). The DNA for the CDR3 is TGTGCCAGCAGCCCTCCGGGACGGATGGAGACCCAGTACTTC. This translates into CASSPPGRMETQYF.